Below are 3 T cell receptor beta chains sequenced from a single sample in a study of CD8 T cells in ankylosing spondylitis. Study conclusions and caveats: Within ankylosing spondylitis blood, a TCR beta motif made up of seven to nine highly homologous variants appeared to be characteristic.

TCRdb reprocessed the 5' RACE reads via MiXCR and lists one record per CDR3 protein. The sample carries a few hundred thousand distinct CDR3 sequences, 20% to 25% recorded once. The antigens for these receptors are not known. The sequenced sample was blood, either unsorted or a sorted T cell fraction (not recorded which). These receptors originate from a male donor with ankylosing spondylitis.

This CDR3 reads CSVEDQRGSNYGYTF. The CDR3 nucleotides read TGCAGCGTTGAAGATCAGAGAGGGAGTAACTATGGCTACACCTTC. The J gene is TRBJ1-2, the V gene TRBV29-1, with D uncertain. The CDR3 totals 15 residues. The germline gives CDR1 SQVTM, CDR2 ANQGSEA. V lost 0 bases and J 1 base, leaving 12 bases between the germline ends.

The chain recombines TRBV20-1 with TRBJ2-2; 11 bases are a match to TRBD2. Germline CDR1 reads DFQATT; CDR2 reads SNEGSKA (reference sequence). CDR3 size: 17 residues. V shed 3 bases, J shed 5 bases, and the junction held 11 bases outside the gene matches. The CDR3 DNA reads as TGCAGTGCTAGTAGGGAACTAGCGGGAGTTGGTACCGGGGAGCTGTTTTTT. It translates to CSASRELAGVGTGELFF.

J is TRBJ1-4 and V is TRBV2, with 7 bases aligning to TRBD1. This CDR3 spans 15 amino acids. CDR1 and CDR2 (germline): SNHLY, FYNNEI. V trimming: 7 bases; J trimming: 3 bases; junction bases outside the gene matches: 8. CDR3 protein: CASNNRDRANEKLFF. CDR3 bases: TGTGCCAGCAACAACCGGGACAGAGCTAATGAAAAACTGTTTTTT.